This T cell receptor (beta chain) was sequenced during a study of blood T cells in healthy people across ages (dated by TCRdb to 2015 to 2017). Regarding the study in general: In model experiments, template switching captured roughly one uniquely barcoded TCR beta cDNA molecule for every two T cells. The donors were divided into four age groups: young (average about 15 years), middle-aged (approximately 41), aged (62) and long-lived (around 87). The study analyzed two additional independent replicas of 1 million unique cDNA reads from the same blood draw for two donors, one aged 18 to 29 and one aged 80 or older. The study measured age-related changes in TCR beta repertoire diversity using deep sequencing normalized with unique cDNA molecular identifiers. Results and caveats for the whole study, not just this receptor: Compared with the aged group, more naive CD4+ T cells, fewer expanded clones and increased TCR diversity were shown by the long-lived group, suggesting age selection. Total diversity estimates from one million sequenced T cells were considered lower bounds and underestimates. Because profiling used bulk unsorted PBMCs, naive and antigen-experienced compartments could not be compared conclusively. Donor CMV infection status was unknown, potentially confounding age-related changes in expanded clonotypes. Observed TCR beta diversity per million T cells fell roughly linearly with age, and a significant reduction was already apparent by age around 40. Observed TCR beta diversity correlated strongly with the percentage of naive T cells measured by flow cytometry.

V lost 4 bases and J lost 2 bases; the stretch between them is 9 bases long. CDR1 and CDR2, looked up from the germline V gene, are SGHRS and YFSETQ. The CDR3, cysteine through phenylalanine, is 13 amino acids long. Only the CDR3 DNA stays, 39 bases, in frame from base 1. Receptor libraries were prepared by 5' RACE. The reads were generated on an Illumina HiSeq 2500. A second PCR of about 6 to 11 cycles was performed with a sample-barcoded 5' primer and a J-beta primer mix. A unique molecular identifier was introduced onto each TCR beta cDNA molecule by a template-switch 5' adaptor carrying 12 random nucleotides. Each sample yielded at least 2.5 million CDR3-containing paired-end reads. First-strand cDNA synthesis was performed from all RNA using the Mint cDNA synthesis kit, with priming by a TRBC-specific oligonucleotide. All cDNA was treated with uracil-DNA glycosylase and then went through a first 18-cycle PCR with the universal primers M1SS and BC2_uni_R. Concerning the study's data processing: Each sample was normalized by randomly selecting 1 million high-quality reads, each carrying a distinct molecular identifier. Reads sharing molecular identifiers were discarded rather than binned into consensus sequences. CDR3 identification, clonotype clustering and error correction used MiTCR with a Q25 quality threshold and the strictest error-elimination algorithm. A nonparametric unseen species model with Euler transformation was used to estimate lower-bound total TCR beta diversity. Clones were called with MiXCR by TCRdb after fastp trimmed the public reads at Q25, and only in-frame beta chains were retained. A single entry per CDR3 protein holds the most common genes and DNA from its merged rows. The V and J calls and clone size come from TCRdb's table, not from the authors' own analysis. The table for this sample lists some 760,000 distinct CDR3 sequences; 20% to 25% of them were counted only once. Jointly, the top ten make up under 10% of the sample.

This clonotype was counted between two and nine times. It has no known antigen specificity. Within one base of it there is no much larger clone, and no base qualities were kept. Donors were a few dozen systemically healthy Caucasian individuals from Russia aged about 6 to 100 years. Roughly 9 milliliters of peripheral blood were drawn from each donor into EDTA-treated Vacutainer tubes. PBMCs were isolated by Ficoll-Paque density-gradient centrifugation, with at least 7 million obtained per sample. Total RNA, at least 6 micrograms per sample, was extracted from PBMCs with Trizol reagent. Naive CD45RAhigh/CD27high T cell percentages were measured by flow cytometry on a PBMC aliquot from every donor. These data are also associated with another study on T cells of mothers and their children. The second publication reports: The donors were nine systemically healthy Caucasian individuals, made up of three mothers and their six children. cDNA synthesis consumed the entire amount of extracted RNA, loaded at 1.5 ug RNA in each 15 ul reaction. In the second PCR, the M1S primer added sample barcodes and 2-4 random nucleotides. Each mother yielded over 9.5 million TCR beta CDR3 reads and each child 3 million or so reads. Thymic selection similarly shapes TCR recombination output in related and unrelated pairs, with minor effect from inherited differences. Normalized repertoire overlap was always slightly but never significantly higher in related than unrelated mother-child pairs. Persistent microchimeric T cell clones were not detected, at a sensitivity of around 100 clones per million clonotypes. Deep NGS was used in the study to compare the TCR beta repertoires of mothers and children and to look for features that separate related mother-child pairs from unrelated individuals. Mothers averaged around 40 +/- 4 years of age and children averaged roughly 10 +/- 4 years. After adapter ligation with NEBNext reagents, the libraries were sequenced on Illumina HiSeq 2000 with 100+100 nt paired-end reads. To prevent cross-contamination, the mother and child libraries were prepared one month apart and sequenced in separate runs. Each donor had between about 450,000 and 2,100,000 distinct TCR beta clonotypes identified. Naive TCR beta clonotypes were estimated from low-frequency clonotypes matched to each donor's FACS-determined naive share, without sorting.

The receptor was isolated from a boy younger than 18 in good health. The sequenced material came from blood. The rearrangement joined TRBV5-1 to TRBJ2-5; TRBD2 is perhaps the D gene, given 5 matching bases. The bases read TGCGCCAGCAGCATCGGACTGCAAGAGACCCAGTACTTC. This sequence encodes CASSIGLQETQYF.